This T cell receptor beta chain was observed in a study of identical twins. Study-wide results and limits: There is a chance that invariant MAIT and iNKT cells partially muddied zero-insertion analyses. Insertions ran lower in abundant cord blood beta clonotypes, though not in memory repertoires.

The CDR3 loop spans 16 amino acids. V was clipped by 2 bases and J by 3 bases; unmatched bases: 4. Per the germline V gene, CDR1 is SGHVS and CDR2 is FNYEAQ. This clonotype came up many times. Its antigen is unknown. Via MiXCR, TCRdb re-called the 5' RACE reads, giving one row per CDR3 protein. The sample carries 750,000 to 950,000 distinct CDR3 sequences, 9% to 15% recorded once. These data also formed part of another study, on yellow fever vaccine responses in identical twins.

This chain joins TRBV7-6 and TRBJ2-1; TRBD2 aligns across 10 bases. The sequence was obtained from a woman between 18 and 29 years old in good health. Sequencing was performed on PBMCs. CDR3 coding DNA: TGTGCCAGCAGCTTACTAGCGGGGGTCCGCTACAATGAGCAGTTCTTC. Its translation is CASSLLAGVRYNEQFF. Looking up the rest from reference TRBV7-6 and TRBJ2-1 gives the full variable domain: GAGVSQSPRYKVTKRGQDVALRCDPISGHVSLYWYRQALGQGPEFLTYFNYEAQQDKSGLPNDRFSAERPEGSISTLTIQRTEQRDSAMYRCASSLLAGVRYNEQFFGPGTRLTVL.